This T cell receptor (beta chain) came from a study of human CD8 memory T cell subsets. Negative magnetic separation was used for the enrichment of total CD8+ T cells. By UMI-labeled 5' RACE, the TCR beta libraries were made. TCRdb processed the 5' RACE reads again and assigns one entry to each CDR3 protein, with no DNA. Its table records approximately 12,000 distinct CDR3 sequences. Germline V gives CDR1 SGHVS, CDR2 FQNEAQ. The CDR3 runs 17 residues. This clonotype was sampled from a human donor in good health. V gene TRBV7-8 combines with J gene TRBJ2-1; TCRdb designates TRBD1, a call that cannot be tested without DNA. The specimen sequenced was CD8+ T cells from PBMCs. The CDR3 spells CASSLAAAGGLYNEQFF.